This passage covers 28 T cell receptor beta chains from one sample sequenced in a study of human T cells and chemical hapten exposure. Time point in this sample: patch test 1, 2 weeks after DPC sensitization. Specified treatment: therapeutic diphenylcyclopropenone sensitization with weekly scalp DPC. Via MiXCR, TCRdb re-called the RACE reads, giving one row per CDR3 protein. The sample gives more than 150,000 distinct CDR3 sequences, about 14% of which show up once; about 1.7% is in the top ten. This specimen was whole blood, taken in connection with sensitization to the hapten diphenylcyclopropenone (DPC). The receptors originated from a woman between 25 and 40 years old with alopecia areata. Some clones in this sample may be carry-over from other donors' samples.

The gene calls are TRBV10-2 and TRBJ1-1, with 7 bases fitting TRBD1. The germline CDR1 and CDR2 sequences are WSHSY and SAAADI. Unmatched junction bases numbered 13, after V lost 8 bases and J lost 4 bases. CDR3 length: 15 residues. Here the CDR3 reads CASAENRGRSTEAFF. For the CDR3, the DNA is TGCGCCAGCGCGGAGAACAGGGGTAGGAGCACTGAAGCTTTCTTT.

In this sample, this clonotype turned up many times. The rearrangement links TRBV12-3 or TRBV12-4 to TRBJ2-2; D may be TRBD1 (6 bases). CDR3 length: 16 amino acids. Between the trimmed V and J ends, which lost 7 bases and 2 bases, there was a span of 17 bases. CDR3 amino acids: CASTRIQGSNTGELFF. The CDR3 DNA reads as TGTGCCAGCACCAGAATCCAGGGGTCTAACACCGGGGAGCTGTTTTTT.

This chain connects TRBV14 to TRBJ2-5; D unclear. V was shortened by 0 bases and J by 7 bases, with 9 bases between the two germline ends. The CDR3 extends over 13 amino acids. The germline V gene has CDR1 SGHDN and CDR2 FVKESK. The CDR3 reads CASSQESYRTQYF. The CDR3 region has the DNA TGTGCCAGCAGCCAAGAGAGCTACCGGACCCAGTACTTC.

This clonotype turned up a few times. This rearrangement joins TRBV4-1 to TRBJ1-4; D not certain. There are 17 residues in the CDR3. The V gene lost 2 bases and the J gene lost 7 bases, with 20 bases spanning the gap. The germline V gene encodes CDR1 MGHRA and CDR2 YSYEKL. CDR3 residues: CASSQFSPGSVFEKLFF. The CDR3, as DNA: TGCGCCAGCAGCCAATTTAGCCCTGGGTCCGTGTTTGAAAAACTGTTTTTT.

This clonotype was picked up many times. The chain couples TRBV12-3 or TRBV12-4 to TRBJ2-1; D gene ambiguous. Trimming shortened V by 4 bases and J by 0 bases, and 10 bases separated the two germline ends. This CDR3 has 15 amino acids. DNA of the CDR3: TGTGCCAGCAGTTACGACTCCAGCTCCTACAATGAGCAGTTCTTC. Translation: CASSYDSSSYNEQFF.

There are a few counts of this clonotype. CDR3 coding DNA: TGTGCCAGCAGCCTCCGACTAGCGGGAGCATCCGAGCAGTTCTTC. Protein product: CASSLRLAGASEQFF. The rearrangement uses TRBV3-1 and TRBJ2-1, with 12 bases matching TRBD2. This CDR3 spans 15 amino acids. J was trimmed by 10 bases and V by 4 bases; bases with no gene match: 8. Germline V gene lookup returns CDR1 LGHDT and CDR2 YNNKEL (reference sequence).

The DNA of the CDR3 is TGTGCCAGCAGCGTAGCGGGGGGCCGCACCGGGGAGCTGTTTTTT. Translating it yields CASSVAGGRTGELFF. This chain connects TRBV9 to TRBJ2-2, with a possible D match to TRBD2 (7 bases). V lost 0 bases and J 4 bases, leaving 10 bases between the germline ends. Germline V lookup: CDR1 SGDLS, CDR2 YYNGEE. The CDR3 runs to 15 residues. Filled out from reference TRBV9 and TRBJ2-2, the complete variable domain reads DSGVTQTPKHLITATGQRVTLRCSPRSGDLSVYWYQQSLDQGLQFLIQYYNGEERAKGNILERFSAQQFPDLHSELNLSSLELGDSALYFCASSVAGGRTGELFFGEGSRLTVL.

This clonotype was counted ten times or more. The rearrangement uses TRBV5-4 and TRBJ2-1, with 8 nucleotides matching TRBD2. The CDR3 sequence is 17 residues long. In germline, CDR1 is SGHNT, CDR2 YYREEE (reference sequence). With 4 bases clipped from V and 4 bases from J, the junction kept 13 bases outside the gene matches. In DNA form, the CDR3 reads TGTGCCAGCAGCAAGGAGCCCGGGAGGGCCACTTACAATGAGCAGTTCTTC. Encoded protein: CASSKEPGRATYNEQFF.

This clonotype was seen more than once but under ten times. This chain connects TRBV5-1 to TRBJ2-5; D gene unclear. In germline, CDR1 is SGHRS, CDR2 YFSETQ. Trimming shortened V by 4 bases and J by 2 bases, and 3 bases separated the two germline ends. This CDR3 spans 11 amino acids. The chain's CDR3 is CASSMQETQYF. The DNA for the CDR3 is TGCGCCAGCAGCATGCAAGAGACCCAGTACTTC.

V gene TRBV29-1 combines with J gene TRBJ1-6, with D possibly TRBD1 on 5 matching bases. V lost 4 bases and J lost 8, with 15 bases in between. The CDR3 runs to 14 residues. Germline CDR1 SQVTM, CDR2 ANQGSEA. CDR3 sequence (DNA): TGCAGCGTTGCGGTTGCAGGGTTGGATTCACCCCTCCACTTT. It specifies CSVAVAGLDSPLHF.

This chain links TRBV7-9 with TRBJ1-4; D is ambiguous. Germline loops: CDR1 SEHNR, CDR2 FQNEAQ (reference sequence). The V end lost 9 bases, the J end lost 0 bases, and 11 bases lay between the germline ends. The CDR3 runs 14 residues. The DNA of the CDR3 is TGTGCCAGGGGTCCGCGAGCAACTAATGAAAAACTGTTTTTT. As protein: CARGPRATNEKLFF.

This clonotype has just a few counts. The chain links TRBV27 to TRBJ2-3; 9 bases match TRBD1. J lost 2 bases, V lost 5 bases, and 8 bases had no gene match. This CDR3 spans 16 amino acids. Germline CDR1 is MNHEY and CDR2 is SMNVEV (reference sequence). The CDR3, as DNA: TGTGCCAGCAGTCCACCGGGACAGGGTATCACAGATACGCAGTATTTT. It specifies CASSPPGQGITDTQYF.

V gene TRBV28 combines with J gene TRBJ1-6; D is ambiguous. This CDR3 is 15 amino acids long. The V gene's germline CDR1 is MDHEN and CDR2 SYDVKM. Trimming removed 2 bases at V and 7 bases at J, with 12 bases between. The CDR3 DNA reads TGTGCCAGCAGTTTAACGTCCAAGGGCAATTCACCCCTCCACTTT. Protein product: CASSLTSKGNSPLHF.

This clonotype was seen a handful of times. J is TRBJ2-1 and V is TRBV11-2; TRBD1 matches 10 bases. Germline lookup yields CDR1 SGHAT and CDR2 FQNNGV. V lost 5 bases, J lost 3 bases, and 10 bases stayed unmatched. The CDR3 has 17 residues. This chain's CDR3 is CASSPGTGQGYYNEQFF. Here the CDR3 DNA reads TGTGCCAGCAGCCCCGGAACGGGACAGGGGTACTACAATGAGCAGTTCTTC.

The chain carries TRBV28 and TRBJ2-3; a weak D match, TRBD1 (5 bases). Trimming left V 6 bases short and J 2 bases short, with 15 bases between. Germline values: CDR1 MDHEN, CDR2 SYDVKM. The CDR3 length is 15 residues. The CDR3 DNA reads as TGTGCCAGCAGACTAACAGGACCTCTCACAGATACGCAGTATTTT. This codes for CASRLTGPLTDTQYF.

This clonotype was detected many times. This chain joins TRBV7-9 and TRBJ2-3; a possible D gene is TRBD1 (6 bases). Germline V CDR1 and CDR2: SEHNR, FQNEAQ (reference sequence). This CDR3 comprises 13 residues. The V gene lost 3 bases and the J gene lost 5 bases, with 9 bases spanning the gap. CDR3 amino acids: CASSFRGGDTQYF. The CDR3 coding sequence is TGTGCCAGCAGCTTCCGAGGGGGAGATACGCAGTATTTT.

This clonotype was detected many times. The chain carries TRBV10-3 and TRBJ2-1, with 11 bases aligning to TRBD2. This CDR3 has 15 residues. Germline-derived CDR1 and CDR2 are ENHRY and SYGVKD. V lost 3 bases to trimming and J lost 6 bases; unmatched junction nucleotides: 4. The CDR3 spells CAISDLSGRGNEQFF. The CDR3 region has the DNA TGTGCCATCAGTGACCTTAGCGGGAGGGGCAATGAGCAGTTCTTC.

Only a few counts were recorded for this clonotype. V and J are TRBV12-3 or TRBV12-4 and TRBJ2-1; 13 bases line up with TRBD2. With V trimmed by 6 bases and J by 6 bases, 5 bases remained unmatched. The CDR3 spans 15 residues. The CDR3 is CASSTGLAGANEQFF. DNA of the CDR3: TGTGCCAGCAGCACTGGACTAGCGGGAGCCAATGAGCAGTTCTTC.

This clonotype was detected only a few times. The chain couples TRBV2 to TRBJ1-2; D gene ambiguous. This CDR3 is 14 amino acids long. Trimming removed 6 bases at V and 4 bases at J, with 15 bases between. The germline V gene has CDR1 SNHLY and CDR2 FYNNEI. CDR3 coding DNA: TGTGCCAGCAGCCCTTTGACATCCCTCTATGGCTACACCTTC. This sequence encodes CASSPLTSLYGYTF.

The V gene is TRBV20-1, the J gene TRBJ2-3; D is unclear. This CDR3 region has 13 residues. V lost 6 bases and J 1 base, leaving 11 bases between the germline ends. Per germline, CDR1 DFQATT and CDR2 SNEGSKA (reference sequence). CDR3 region: CSAHLPGTDTQYF. The CDR3 coding sequence is TGCAGTGCCCACCTCCCGGGCACAGATACGCAGTATTTT.

The rearrangement joins TRBV7-2 to TRBJ1-6, with D hard to call. The CDR3 has 13 residues. Looked up from germline, CDR1 is SGHTA and CDR2 is FQGNSA. The V end lost 5 bases, the J end lost 13 bases, and 15 bases lay between the germline ends. The CDR3 DNA reads as TGTGCCAGCAGCCCAAGGTTGATTCCGCCCCTCCACTTT. Translated: CASSPRLIPPLHF.

This clonotype was counted between two and nine times. This chain links TRBV7-9 with TRBJ2-5, with 8 bases aligning to TRBD1. Trimming at V came to 5 bases and at J to 4 bases, leaving 9 bases not matched to a gene. The V gene's germline CDR1 is SEHNR and CDR2 FQNEAQ (reference sequence). This CDR3 is 15 amino acids long. CDR3 bases: TGTGCCAGCAGCGCCGGACAGGGAATCGGAGAGACCCAGTACTTC. Translated, it gives CASSAGQGIGETQYF.

The chain is built from TRBV6-5 and TRBJ1-5; unclear D gene. Germline V CDR1 and CDR2: MNHEY, SVGAGI. Between the trimmed V and J ends, which lost 6 bases and 0 bases, there was a span of 12 bases. CDR3 length: 15 residues. CDR3 DNA sequence: TGTGCCAGCAGGGAGAAACCATATAGCAATCAGCCCCAGCATTTT. Its translation: CASREKPYSNQPQHF.

In this sample, this clonotype turned up a few times. The rearrangement links TRBV5-1 to TRBJ1-4, with D possibly TRBD1 on 5 matching bases. Germline loops: CDR1 SGHRS, CDR2 YFSETQ. The V end was cut by 5 bases, the J end by 1 base, with 12 bases between. The CDR3 runs 15 residues. CDR3 nucleotide sequence: TGCGCCAGCAGGTGGGGGTTCGGAACTAATGAAAAACTGTTTTTT. Translation: CASRWGFGTNEKLFF.

This clonotype was found a few times. The rearrangement links TRBV27 to TRBJ2-1; D gene uncertain. Trimming stripped 5 bases from V and 10 bases from J, with 9 bases between. Germline assignment: CDR1 MNHEY and CDR2 SMNVEV (reference sequence). This CDR3 is built from 11 residues. The CDR3 sequence: CASSTRSEQFF. DNA for the CDR3: TGTGCCAGCAGTACGCGAAGCGAGCAGTTCTTC.

The rearrangement uses TRBV19 and TRBJ2-1, with a tentative D call TRBD2 (5 bases). Germline CDR1 is LNHDA and CDR2 is SQIVND (reference sequence). CDR3 length equals 13 residues. V was cut by 4 bases and J by 3 bases, with 7 bases left in between. In nucleotides, the CDR3 is TGTGCCAGTAGTACGGGATTCTACAATGAGCAGTTCTTC. Translated: CASSTGFYNEQFF.

This chain joins TRBV6-5 and TRBJ2-3; tentatively, D is TRBD2 (6 bases). The germline V gene has CDR1 MNHEY and CDR2 SVGAGI. The CDR3 sequence is 17 residues long. V was trimmed by 0 bases and J by 0 bases, leaving 13 bases between them. The CDR3 region has the DNA TGTGCCAGCAGTTACTCCGTATGGGGGGTAAGCACAGATACGCAGTATTTT. Translation: CASSYSVWGVSTDTQYF.

This clonotype has only a few counts. The genes are TRBV7-2 and TRBJ2-3; 9 positions match TRBD2. Germline CDR1 and CDR2: SGHTA and FQGNSA. V lost 5 bases, J lost 3 bases, and 6 bases stayed unmatched. The CDR3 extends over 15 amino acids. CDR3 loop: CASSATSGATDTQYF. The CDR3 nucleotides read TGTGCCAGCAGCGCGACTAGCGGAGCTACAGATACGCAGTATTTT.